This record concerns one TCR beta chain sequence. CDR1 is LNHDA and CDR2 is SQIVND in the germline V gene (reference sequence). This CDR3 contains 12 residues. Trimming took 10 bases from V and 6 from J, leaving 14 bases between them. This sample was taken from a study of blood T cell repertoires in COVID-19. The table came from immunoSEQ multiplex PCR; TCRdb's copy has only in-frame clones and leaves some out. The sample contains hundreds of thousands of clones, 87% of which appear only once. Sequencing input: PBMCs or T cells enriched from blood (not recorded which). This sequence was found in a woman between 18 and 29 years old who had recovered from COVID-19. The chain couples TRBV19 to TRBJ2-3, with D unresolved. The CDR3 is CATQLSGDTQYF. The CDR3 bases are TGTGCCACCCAATTATCCGGGGATACGCAGTATTTT.